This T cell receptor beta chain was found in a study of human T cells and chemical hapten exposure. Study summary: Among samples, TCR yields varied mainly because of small differences in pooled library volume.

Findings and limits, study-wide: DPC sensitization produced no change in TCRs with frequency above 1 in 1000.

Remarks on this clonotype: What it binds is not known.

Per the original data handling: Samples had a median of approximately 89,000 TCRs, ranging about 20,000 to 750,000. TCRdb redid the calling of the RACE reads with MiXCR, one entry per CDR3 protein. The V and J calls were determined by TCRdb, not by the authors. Counted here are tens of thousands of distinct CDR3 sequences, about 5.5% occurring once; the ten biggest clones make up roughly 13%. J lost 0 bases, V lost 9 bases, and 3 bases had no gene match. The CDR3 is 14 residues long. Germline CDR1 is KGHDR and CDR2 is SFDVKD. Time point described: healthy volunteer bleed at 6 weeks. The authors extracted total RNA from unfractionated whole blood.

The sample taken for sequencing was whole blood. The origin of this receptor is a human donor in good health. Some clones in this sample may be carry-over from other donors' samples. The gene calls are TRBV24-1 and TRBJ2-1, with 8 bases that match TRBD1. The CDR3 spells CATAQGDSYNEQFF. The CDR3 DNA is TGTGCCACCGCACAGGGGGACTCCTACAATGAGCAGTTCTTC.